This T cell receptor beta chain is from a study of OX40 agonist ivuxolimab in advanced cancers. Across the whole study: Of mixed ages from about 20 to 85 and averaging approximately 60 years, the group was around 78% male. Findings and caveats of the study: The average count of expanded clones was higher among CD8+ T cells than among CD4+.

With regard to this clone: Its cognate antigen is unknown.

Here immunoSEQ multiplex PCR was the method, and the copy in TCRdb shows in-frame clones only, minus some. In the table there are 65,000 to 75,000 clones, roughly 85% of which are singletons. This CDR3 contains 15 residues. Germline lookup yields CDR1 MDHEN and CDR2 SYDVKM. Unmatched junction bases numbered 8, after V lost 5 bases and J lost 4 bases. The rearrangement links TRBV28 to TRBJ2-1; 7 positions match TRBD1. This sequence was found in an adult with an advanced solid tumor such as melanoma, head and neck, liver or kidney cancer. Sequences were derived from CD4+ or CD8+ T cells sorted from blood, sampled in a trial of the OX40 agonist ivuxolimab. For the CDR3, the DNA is TGTGCCAGCAGTCCCGGGACAGAGGCTTACAATGAGCAGTTCTTC. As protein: CASSPGTEAYNEQFF.